The 6 T cell receptor beta chains presented below share a single source sample, sequenced in a study of OX40 agonist ivuxolimab in advanced cancers. The repertoire was sequenced with immunoSEQ multiplex PCR; TCRdb's copy has only in-frame clones and lacks some. Found here are about 35,000 clones, roughly 72% of them singletons; the top ten hold roughly 25%. Sample: CD4+ or CD8+ T cells sorted from blood, taken in a trial of the OX40 agonist ivuxolimab. The receptors were gathered from an adult with an advanced solid tumor such as melanoma, head and neck, liver or kidney cancer.

The CDR3 DNA sequence: TGTGCCAGCGCCCGGAGGGACGGCACTGAAGCTTTCTTT. Translating it yields CASARRDGTEAFF. The V gene is TRBV9, the J gene TRBJ1-1; possibly TRBD1 for D (5 bases). V gave up 7 bases and J gave up 4 bases, with 14 bases separating them. Germline V gives CDR1 SGDLS, CDR2 YYNGEE. The CDR3 sequence is 13 residues long.

The chain employs TRBV18 and TRBJ1-6, with TRBD1 as a possible D gene (5 bases). Germline V gene data show CDR1 as KGHSH and CDR2 as LQKENI. The CDR3 sequence is 13 residues long. V lost 3 bases to trimming and J lost 8 bases, with 8 bases between them. The CDR3 sequence is CASSPRGDSPLHF. As DNA, the CDR3 is TGTGCCAGCTCACCGCGGGGGGATTCACCCCTCCACTTT.

The V call is TRBV5-1, the J call TRBJ1-1, with a weak D call TRBD1 (5 bases). Germline values: CDR1 SGHRS, CDR2 YFSETQ. This CDR3 has 14 amino acids. V lost 1 base, J lost 1 base, and 8 bases lay in between. The CDR3 spells CASSLNGGNTEAFF. CDR3 DNA: TGCGCCAGCAGCTTGAACGGGGGGAACACTGAAGCTTTCTTT.

V is TRBV12-5 and J is TRBJ1-1, with 8 bases matching TRBD1. Losses at the gene ends were 6 bases for V and 1 base for J; bases not matched to a gene: 16. Germline V gene lookup returns CDR1 LGHNT and CDR2 FRNRAP. This CDR3 comprises 18 residues. CDR3 sequence: CASGQVLADREQNTEAFF. CDR3 bases: TGTGCTAGTGGCCAAGTGCTCGCGGACAGGGAGCAGAACACTGAAGCTTTCTTT.

The V call is TRBV6-5, the J call TRBJ2-1; 10 nucleotides align to TRBD2. The CDR3 has 15 residues. Germline CDR1 MNHEY, CDR2 SVGAGI. Trimming removed 5 bases from V and 4 bases from J; junction bases left unmatched: 5. The CDR3 region has the DNA TGTGCCAGCAGTAGGGGACTAGCGCTTTACAATGAGCAGTTCTTC. Its translation: CASSRGLALYNEQFF.

The chain uses TRBV18 and TRBJ2-7; 9 positions match TRBD2. Germline lookup yields CDR1 KGHSH and CDR2 LQKENI. The CDR3 loop spans 14 amino acids. The J segment lost 5 bases and the V segment lost 8 bases, leaving 10 bases of the junction unmatched. The CDR3 DNA follows: TGTGCCAGCGAGCGGGGGGCGATTATCGACGAGCAGTACTTC. Encoded protein: CASERGAIIDEQYF.